These T cell receptor beta chains were read from a single sample in a study of T cell responses to AZD1222 COVID-19 vaccine. Some clones are missing from TCRdb's copy, which holds only in-frame ones; the method was immunoSEQ multiplex PCR. The table lists 240,000 or so clones, 85% to 95% of them singletons. Specimen: peripheral blood, collected on day 0 of AZD1222 vaccination. The receptors were sampled from an adult in good health. Each CDR3 is given with its conserved first and last residue. A D gene is named only where the DNA matches it firmly. Some rows have no size entry. The others give once, few or many, or a class for an expanded clone.

j_call d_call clone_size v_call cdr3_aa cdr3_nt
TRBJ1-4 - - TRBV29-1 CSALDNKFATNEKLFF TGCAGCGCTCTGGACAATAAGTTCGCAACTAATGAAAAACTGTTTTTT
TRBJ1-6 - - TRBV28 CASSPRGASSYNSPLHF TGTGCCAGCAGTCCCCGGGGGGCAAGCTCCTATAATTCACCCCTCCACTTT
TRBJ1-1 TRBD1 - TRBV28 CATRQGLVRTEAFF TGTGCCACCAGACAGGGGCTTGTGAGAACTGAAGCTTTCTTT
TRBJ2-5 TRBD2 - TRBV28 CAGSSGGLRGTQYF TGTGCCGGATCTAGCGGGGGCCTCCGGGGGACCCAGTACTTC
TRBJ2-3 TRBD1 - TRBV27 CASSSPGQGTDTQYF TGTGCCAGCAGTTCCCCCGGACAGGGCACAGATACGCAGTATTTT
TRBJ2-7 - - TRBV15 CATSRAGDSYEQYF TGTGCCACCAGCAGAGCTGGAGATTCCTACGAGCAGTACTTC
TRBJ1-1 - - TRBV27 CASRYTPGGGNTEAFF TGTGCCAGCAGATATACCCCCGGCGGGGGGAACACTGAAGCTTTCTTT
TRBJ2-7 - once TRBV5-4 CASSPRSGHGYEQYF TGTGCCAGCAGCCCCCGTAGCGGTCACGGCTACGAGCAGTACTTC
TRBJ2-1 TRBD2 - TRBV6-4 CASSDVPGLAANEQFF TGTGCCAGCAGTGACGTCCCGGGACTAGCGGCGAATGAGCAGTTCTTC
TRBJ2-3 - - TRBV4-3 CASSRGLIGADTQYF TGCGCCAGCAGCCGCGGACTTATAGGGGCAGATACGCAGTATTTT
TRBJ1-1 TRBD1 - TRBV2 CASSKGQGSAEAFF TGTGCCAGCAGTAAAGGACAGGGATCCGCTGAAGCTTTCTTT
TRBJ1-6 - - TRBV30 CAWSEFGSYNSPLHF TGTGCCTGGAGTGAGTTTGGCTCCTATAATTCACCCCTCCACTTT
TRBJ2-2 TRBD2 - TRBV19 CASSSRTSGRENTGELFF TGTGCCAGTAGCTCTAGGACTAGCGGGAGGGAGAACACCGGGGAGCTGTTTTTT
TRBJ2-5 - - TRBV15 CATSRSSQETQYF TGTGCCACCAGCAGGTCCAGCCAAGAGACCCAGTACTTC
TRBJ1-2 - - TRBV4-1 CASSQVARSDYGYTF TGCGCCAGCAGCCAAGTGGCGCGTTCGGACTATGGCTACACCTTC
TRBJ1-1 - - TRBV7-3 CASSPTGSHTEAFF TGTGCCAGCAGCCCCACAGGTTCGCACACTGAAGCTTTCTTT
TRBJ2-7 - - TRBV5-8 CASSLVSYEQYF TGTGCCAGCAGCTTGGTATCCTACGAGCAGTACTTC
TRBJ2-7 - - TRBV6-1 CASSPGTYEQYF TGTGCCAGCAGTCCAGGGACCTACGAGCAGTACTTC
TRBJ2-1 - - TRBV6-5 CASSLGTGRQFF TGTGCCAGCAGTCTCGGGACCGGCAGACAGTTCTTC
TRBJ2-3 - - TRBV4-1 CASSQGLAKMDTQYF TGCGCCAGCAGCCAAGGGTTGGCGAAGATGGATACGCAGTATTTT
TRBJ1-2 TRBD1 - TRBV7-8 CASSLAQGGRGNYGYTF TGTGCCAGCAGCTTAGCGCAAGGGGGCAGGGGAAACTATGGCTACACCTTC
TRBJ2-2 TRBD2 - TRBV2 CASGGSGRAGGELFF TGTGCCAGCGGGGGAAGCGGGAGGGCTGGCGGGGAGCTGTTTTTT
TRBJ2-3 - - TRBV2 CASSPSTDTQYF TGTGCCAGCAGCCCAAGCACAGATACGCAGTATTTT
TRBJ2-1 TRBD1 - TRBV5-1 CASSMDRGSEQFF TGCGCCAGCAGCATGGACAGGGGCAGTGAGCAGTTCTTC
TRBJ1-6 - few TRBV12-3/TRBV12-4 CASSLHGNSPLHF TGTGCCAGCAGTTTGCATGGTAATTCACCCCTCCACTTT
TRBJ2-7 TRBD1 - TRBV9 CASSVPLQGGSSYEQYF TGTGCCAGCAGCGTACCCCTACAGGGGGGTAGCTCCTACGAGCAGTACTTC
TRBJ2-7 - - TRBV6-1 CASSEALSSYEQYF TGTGCCAGCAGTGAAGCGCTGAGCTCCTACGAGCAGTACTTC
TRBJ2-5 TRBD2 - TRBV10-3 CAIRPGAGLAGGKETQYF TGTGCCATCCGCCCTGGGGCGGGACTAGCGGGGGGAAAAGAGACCCAGTACTTC
TRBJ1-1 TRBD1 once TRBV18 CASSRQGGTEAFF TGTGCCAGCTCACGACAGGGGGGAACTGAAGCTTTCTTT
TRBJ2-1 - - TRBV3-1/TRBV3-2 CASARYNEQFF TGTGCCAGCGCTAGGTACAATGAGCAGTTCTTC
TRBJ1-5 - - TRBV27 CASSSLTGRNQPQHF TGTGCCAGCAGCTCCCTCACGGGGAGAAATCAGCCCCAGCATTTT
TRBJ1-2 - - TRBV18 CASSPPWQGSFGYTF TGTGCCAGCTCACCACCGTGGCAGGGCTCCTTCGGCTACACCTTC
TRBJ1-4 - - TRBV15 CATSRDGAVTERGRKLFF TGTGCCACCAGCAGAGATGGGGCGGTTACAGAGCGTGGTCGGAAACTGTTTTTT
TRBJ1-1 TRBD1 - TRBV18 CASSRQTGLAFF TGTGCCAGCTCACGACAGACAGGGCTTGCTTTCTTT
TRBJ1-3 TRBD1 - TRBV19 CASSRTGGNTIYF TGTGCCAGTAGCAGGACAGGGGGAAACACCATATATTTT
TRBJ2-2 TRBD1 - TRBV7-6 CASSPWTGFDTGELFF TGTGCCAGCAGCCCTTGGACAGGTTTTGATACCGGGGAGCTGTTTTTT
TRBJ1-1 - - TRBV10-2 CASSARIEAFF TGCGCCAGCAGTGCTCGGATTGAAGCTTTCTTT
TRBJ1-2 - - TRBV28 CASSPRRGLGDKDTF TGTGCCAGCAGCCCCCGGCGGGGTTTAGGAGATAAGGACACCTTC